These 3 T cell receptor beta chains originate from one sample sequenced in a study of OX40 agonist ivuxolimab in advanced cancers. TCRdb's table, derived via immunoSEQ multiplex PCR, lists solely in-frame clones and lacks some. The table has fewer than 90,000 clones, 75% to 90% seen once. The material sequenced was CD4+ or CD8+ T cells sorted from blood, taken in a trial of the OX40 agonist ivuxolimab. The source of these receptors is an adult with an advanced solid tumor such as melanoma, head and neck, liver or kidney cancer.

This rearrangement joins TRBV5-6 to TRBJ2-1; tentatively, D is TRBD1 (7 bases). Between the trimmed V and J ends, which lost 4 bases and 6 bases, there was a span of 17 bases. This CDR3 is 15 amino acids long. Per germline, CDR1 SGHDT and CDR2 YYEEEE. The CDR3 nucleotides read TGTGCCAGCAGCCGGAGGGACAGAAGATCCAATGAGCAGTTCTTC. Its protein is CASSRRDRRSNEQFF.

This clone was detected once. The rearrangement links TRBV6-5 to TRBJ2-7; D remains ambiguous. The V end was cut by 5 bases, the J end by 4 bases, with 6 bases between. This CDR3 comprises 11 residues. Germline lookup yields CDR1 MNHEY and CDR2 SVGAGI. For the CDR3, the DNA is TGTGCCAGCAGTGGAGAATACGAGCAGTACTTC. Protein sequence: CASSGEYEQYF.

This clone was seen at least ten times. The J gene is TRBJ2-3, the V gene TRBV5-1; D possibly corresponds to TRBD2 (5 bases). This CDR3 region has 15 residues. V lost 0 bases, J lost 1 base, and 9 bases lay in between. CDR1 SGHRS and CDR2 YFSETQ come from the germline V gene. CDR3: CASSLGNGGTDTQYF. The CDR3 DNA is TGCGCCAGCAGCTTGGGTAACGGGGGCACAGATACGCAGTATTTT.